A single sample is the source of the 17 T cell receptor beta chains below, sequenced in a study of post-analysis software for immune sequencing data. Broader study findings: Controls showed lower frequencies than patients for a handful of TRBV segments, and TRBV5-6, TRBV5-1 and TRBV20-1 were among these.

These receptors have no known antigen. TCR beta cDNA libraries included unique molecular identifiers. TCRdb fed the PCR reads into MiXCR, producing one record per CDR3 protein. The sample holds approximately 160,000 distinct CDR3 sequences, 25% to 35% seen once. Sequenced: blood. Every receptor here comes from a girl between 5 and 17 years old with multiple sclerosis.

In this sample, this clonotype turned up once. The chain employs TRBV20-1 and TRBJ2-6, with 7 bases matching TRBD1. V shed 1 base and J 0 bases; nucleotides not matched to a gene: 12. CDR1 is DFQATT and CDR2 is SNEGSKA in the germline V gene (reference sequence). The CDR3 runs 19 residues. In DNA, the CDR3 is TGCAGTGCTAGAGGCCGTACAGGGGTTGGGCTCTCTGGGGCCAACGTCCTGACTTTC. Its protein product is CSARGRTGVGLSGANVLTF.

Turning to this clonotype: Given a much more abundant clone one base away, this may be a read error. The chain couples TRBV20-1 to TRBJ2-5, with D possibly matching TRBD1 (5 bases). V shed 3 bases and J shed 11 bases, with 25 bases lying between them. CDR3 length: 15 amino acids. Germline CDR1 DFQATT, CDR2 SNEGSKA (reference sequence). CDR3 bases: TGCAGTGCTAGTGATGTAGGGGTCGGCTACAATGAGCAGTACTTC. Translation: CSASDVGVGYNEQYF.

The V gene is TRBV19, the J gene TRBJ2-1, with no clear D. Per the germline V gene, CDR1 is LNHDA and CDR2 is SQIVND (reference sequence). V lost 3 bases and J lost 4, with 4 bases in between. The CDR3 loop spans 12 amino acids. The CDR3 protein is CASSIGYNEQFF. The CDR3 coding sequence is TGTGCCAGTAGTATTGGTTACAATGAGCAGTTCTTC.

Worth noting for this clonotype: A read error is possible here, since a much larger clone lies one base away. J is TRBJ2-5 and V is TRBV9; D is undetermined. Looked up from germline, CDR1 is SGDLS and CDR2 is YYNGEE. CDR3 size: 16 residues. As DNA, the CDR3 is TGTACCAGCAGCGAGGCCCCCGTAGGATATGTGGAGACCCAGTACTTC. Protein: CTSSEAPVGYVETQYF.

This clonotype was detected only a few times. A much more abundant neighbour one base away suggests this may be a read error. The chain carries TRBV6-6 and TRBJ2-7; D gene ambiguous. In germline, CDR1 is MNHNY, CDR2 SVGAGI (reference sequence). CDR3 length equals 10 residues. CDR3 residues: CASGFYERYF. The CDR3 bases are TGTGCCAGCGGGTTCTACGAGCGGTACTTC.

This rearrangement joins TRBV6-1 to TRBJ2-2; D remains unclear. Germline V CDR1 and CDR2: MNHNS, SASEGT. V lost 5 bases, J lost 3 bases, and 4 bases lay in between. The CDR3 loop spans 12 amino acids. The DNA of the CDR3 is TGTGCCAGCAGTAAGCACACCGGGGAGCTGTTTTTT. This gives the protein CASSKHTGELFF.

The V gene is TRBV4-1, the J gene TRBJ1-4; no clear D gene. Germline V gene sequence: CDR1 MGHRA, CDR2 YSYEKL. CDR3 length: 11 residues. V was clipped by 4 bases and J by 6 bases, with 3 bases between them. CDR3 loop: CASSLHEKLFF. CDR3 nucleotide sequence: TGCGCCAGCAGCCTTCATGAAAAACTGTTTTTT.

This clonotype was observed at least ten times. The gene calls are TRBV29-1 and TRBJ2-3, with D perhaps matching TRBD2 (6 bases). CDR3 size: 13 residues. Trimming removed 4 bases from V and 3 bases from J, with 11 bases in between. Germline V gives CDR1 SQVTM, CDR2 ANQGSEA. The CDR3: CSVAGVVTDTQYF. The CDR3 region has the DNA TGCAGCGTTGCGGGGGTAGTGACAGATACGCAGTATTTT.

This chain joins TRBV6-1 and TRBJ2-3; D gene uncertain. Trimming left V 6 bases short and J 5 bases short, with 12 bases between. Germline loops: CDR1 MNHNS, CDR2 SASEGT. There are 13 residues in the CDR3. CDR3 nucleotide sequence: TGTGCCAGCAGAGATACCGTAGGAGATACGCAGTATTTT. Protein sequence: CASRDTVGDTQYF.

Of note for this clonotype: A much bigger clone sits one base away, suggesting this may be a read error. The chain has TRBV15 and TRBJ2-1; 9 bases agree with TRBD1. Germline V gives CDR1 LNHNV, CDR2 YYDKDF (reference sequence). The CDR3 covers 16 residues. The CDR3 sequence: CATSRVGDRDYKEQFF. In DNA form, the CDR3 reads TGTGCCACCAGCAGAGTAGGGGACAGGGACTACAAAGAGCAGTTCTTC.

As concerns this clonotype: This sequence may be a read error, since a much larger clone differs from it by one base. The V gene is TRBV6-5, the J gene TRBJ2-7; D is undetermined. Per the germline V gene, CDR1 is MNHEY and CDR2 is SVGAGI. There are 13 residues in the CDR3. The CDR3 bases are TGTGCCCGCAGTTCCGGACGTAACCACGAGCAGTACTTC. This codes for CARSSGRNHEQYF.

The chain employs TRBV29-1 and TRBJ2-6, with D perhaps matching TRBD1 (6 bases). The CDR3 totals 17 residues. The germline CDR1 and CDR2 sequences are SQVTM and ANQGSEA. V was cut by 0 bases and J by 0 bases, with 12 bases left in between. The CDR3 reads CSVEEGAVRSGANVLTF. For the CDR3, the DNA is TGCAGCGTTGAAGAGGGGGCCGTTCGCTCTGGGGCCAACGTCCTGACTTTC.

This clonotype occurred a few times. The rearrangement joins TRBV24-1 to TRBJ2-1, with TRBD2 matching 8 bases. V shed 4 bases and J 2 bases; nucleotides not matched to a gene: 6. There are 16 residues in the CDR3. Germline-derived CDR1 and CDR2 are KGHDR and SFDVKD. CDR3 in amino acids: CATSDPRGAAYNEQFF. The CDR3 coding sequence is TGTGCCACCAGTGACCCGCGGGGGGCGGCCTACAATGAGCAGTTCTTC.

This clonotype was detected many times. This rearrangement joins TRBV10-3 to TRBJ2-5; unclear D gene. Germline lookup yields CDR1 ENHRY and CDR2 SYGVKD. This CDR3 is built from 18 residues. With 0 bases removed from V and 0 bases from J, the gap between germline ends came to 17 bases. The CDR3 loop reads CAISESTLSLGYQETQYF. The CDR3, as DNA: TGTGCCATCAGTGAGTCGACCTTGTCTTTGGGGTACCAAGAGACCCAGTACTTC.

The J gene is TRBJ2-7, the V gene TRBV28; D remains unclear. CDR3 length: 14 residues. V lost 3 bases to trimming and J lost 2 bases, with 11 bases between them. From germline, CDR1 is MDHEN and CDR2 SYDVKM. The CDR3 bases are TGTGCCAGCAGTTTTTCAGCAAATGCCTACGAGCAGTACTTC. Protein: CASSFSANAYEQYF.

Of note for this clonotype: This could be a read error, since a much larger clone is one nucleotide away. Lacking the conserved final phenylalanine or tryptophan, this CDR3 likely reflects a read error. The chain employs TRBV9 and TRBJ2-1; D assignment may be TRBD1 or TRBD2 (5 bases each). There are 15 residues in the CDR3. Germline loops: CDR1 SGDLS, CDR2 YYNGEE. V gave up 2 bases and J gave up 10 bases, with 19 bases separating them. The CDR3 loop reads CASSVAGTLMGEQFV. DNA of the CDR3: TGTGCCAGCAGCGTCGCCGGGACCTTAATGGGGGAGCAGTTCGTC.

The CDR3 region is CASSFGQRDEQYF. CDR3 nucleotides: TGTGCCAGCAGCTTTGGGCAGCGCGACGAGCAGTACTTC. The V gene is TRBV7-9, the J gene TRBJ2-5; no clear D. The DNA end is more similar to TRBJ2-7, so the J call may be wrong. The V gene's germline CDR1 is SEHNR and CDR2 FQNEAQ (reference sequence). This CDR3 has 13 amino acids.